These 27 T cell receptor beta chains were all obtained from the same sample, sequenced in a study of T-cell memory formation after mild COVID-19. Using its own MiXCR run on the 5' RACE reads, TCRdb lists one record per CDR3 protein. Of some 450,000 distinct CDR3 sequences listed, approximately 20% were seen once; the top ten hold about 8.8%. The material sequenced was PBMCs or a T cell subset sorted from them (not recorded which). The source of these receptors is an adult woman who had mild COVID-19 (a few samples of this study predate the infection). Cell type and time point are not known.

This clonotype was seen only a few times. V and J are TRBV3-1 and TRBJ2-3; 7 bases fit TRBD2. CDR1 is LGHDT and CDR2 is YNNKEL in the germline V gene (reference sequence). J was trimmed by 2 bases and V by 1 base; bases with no gene match: 12. This CDR3 has 18 residues. CDR3 sequence reads: CASSQGMTSFASTDTQYF. CDR3 sequence (DNA): TGTGCCAGCAGCCAAGGAATGACTAGCTTCGCCTCCACAGATACGCAGTATTTT.

J is TRBJ1-2 and V is TRBV5-5; D not resolved. The CDR3 is 14 residues long. Trimming stripped 0 bases from V and 3 bases from J, with 9 bases between. Germline V gene data show CDR1 as SGHKS and CDR2 as YYEKEE (reference sequence). CDR3 coding DNA: TGTGCCAGCAGCTTGGAGGAAGGCGACTATGGCTACACCTTC. Residues: CASSLEEGDYGYTF.

V gene TRBV7-2 combines with J gene TRBJ2-5; 12 bases fit TRBD2. CDR3 length equals 17 residues. V lost 5 bases to trimming and J lost 5 bases; unmatched junction nucleotides: 12. The germline CDR1 and CDR2 sequences are SGHTA and FQGNSA. The CDR3 bases are TGTGCCAGCAGCGGTGGACTAGCGGGACCGCGGGGGGAGACCCAGTACTTC. Amino acid sequence: CASSGGLAGPRGETQYF.

The chain employs TRBV5-1 and TRBJ2-5; TRBD2 might be the D (6 bases). V lost 4 bases and J lost 3, with 16 bases in between. The CDR3 consists of 15 residues. Germline CDR1 reads SGHRS; CDR2 reads YFSETQ. In DNA form, the CDR3 reads TGCGCCAGCAGCCAATTTGGACTACCCAAAGAGACCCAGTACTTC. Amino acid sequence: CASSQFGLPKETQYF.

The chain joins TRBV29-1 to TRBJ2-5; 9 bases fit TRBD1. The CDR3 has 12 amino acids. Germline V lookup: CDR1 SQVTM, CDR2 ANQGSEA. The V segment lost 6 bases and the J segment 4 bases; nucleotides outside the gene matches: 3. CDR3 residues: CSVGQGRETQYF. The CDR3, as DNA: TGCAGCGTGGGACAGGGAAGAGAGACCCAGTACTTC. Filled out from reference TRBV29-1 and TRBJ2-5, the complete variable domain reads SAVISQKPSRDICQRGTSLTIQCQVDSQVTMMFWYRQQPGQSLTLIATANQGSEATYESGFVIDKFPISRPNLTFSTLTVSNMSPEDSSIYLCSVGQGRETQYFGPGTRLLVL.

The J gene is TRBJ1-1, the V gene TRBV18; D unclear. V was pared by 8 bases and J by 0 bases, with 10 bases between. Germline V lookup: CDR1 KGHSH, CDR2 LQKENI. This CDR3 is 13 amino acids long. The CDR3 nucleotides read TGTGCCAGCCGGGTCACAATGAACACTGAAGCTTTCTTT. Translation gives CASRVTMNTEAFF.

This clonotype was detected many times. V is TRBV4-2 and J is TRBJ2-1, with a tentative D call TRBD2 (6 bases). The germline gives CDR1 LGHNA, CDR2 YNFKEQ. V was shortened by 4 bases and J by 8 bases, with 15 bases between the two germline ends. The CDR3 spans 14 residues. For the CDR3, the DNA is TGTGCCAGCAGCCCCCTACTAGCAGGCGATGAGCAGTTCTTC. Its protein is CASSPLLAGDEQFF.

This clonotype has ten or more counts. This rearrangement joins TRBV10-3 to TRBJ2-7, with 7 bases aligning to TRBD2. The CDR3 spans 17 residues. V lost 2 bases to trimming and J lost 5 bases; unmatched junction nucleotides: 15. Germline V CDR1 and CDR2: ENHRY, SYGVKD. In DNA form, the CDR3 reads TGTGCCATCAGTGAGCCTAGTACTAGCGTAACATGGCACGAGCAGTACTTC. Translating gives CAISEPSTSVTWHEQYF.

In this sample, this clonotype turned up a few times. This chain joins TRBV6-2 or TRBV6-3 and TRBJ1-5; TRBD1 agrees at 7 bases. Germline-derived CDR1 and CDR2 are MNHEY and SVGEGT. The CDR3 sequence is 14 residues long. V lost 6 bases and J lost 3; bases outside the gene matches: 5. The CDR3 DNA sequence: TGTGCCAGCAGACCAGGGGGATTCAATCAGCCCCAGCATTTT. Encoded protein: CASRPGGFNQPQHF.

This clonotype was seen only a few times. The V and J genes are TRBV20-1 and TRBJ1-1; 10 positions agree with TRBD1. Germline V gives CDR1 DFQATT, CDR2 SNEGSKA (reference sequence). The V gene end was trimmed by 4 bases and the J gene end by 4 bases; junction bases not matched to a gene: 6. This CDR3 has 14 residues. The CDR3 here is CSAKTGGSVTEAFF. CDR3 bases: TGCAGTGCTAAGACAGGGGGCTCGGTCACTGAAGCTTTCTTT.

A few counts support this clonotype. The chain joins TRBV6-4 to TRBJ2-1; TRBD2 matches at 7 bases. Losses at the gene ends were 4 bases for V and 7 bases for J; bases not matched to a gene: 10. CDR1 is MRHNA, CDR2 SNTAGT, per germline. The CDR3 runs 15 residues. The chain's CDR3 is CASSAAGVGGNEQFF. For the CDR3, the DNA is TGTGCCAGCAGTGCGGCGGGAGTAGGTGGGAATGAGCAGTTCTTC.

This clonotype has more than one count but fewer than ten. The rearrangement joins TRBV5-5 to TRBJ2-7; 7 nucleotides line up with TRBD2. The CDR3 sequence is 14 residues long. The germline gives CDR1 SGHKS, CDR2 YYEKEE (reference sequence). J was trimmed by 6 bases and V by 6 bases; bases with no gene match: 12. CDR3 residues: CASTPGGVGGEQYF. CDR3 nucleotide sequence: TGTGCCAGCACCCCTGGGGGGGTGGGGGGCGAGCAGTACTTC.

This clonotype was picked up a small number of times. J is TRBJ2-7 and V is TRBV7-2; no firm D call. Germline CDR1 SGHTA, CDR2 FQGNSA. This CDR3 is 13 amino acids long. Between the trimmed V and J ends, which lost 2 bases and 3 bases, there was a span of 8 bases. CDR3 nucleotides: TGTGCCAGCAGCTTAACATTTCACTACGAGCAGTACTTC. It translates to CASSLTFHYEQYF.

The chain couples TRBV4-1 to TRBJ1-1, with D possibly TRBD1 on 5 matching bases. Trimming left V 6 bases short and J 3 bases short, with 20 bases between. The CDR3 runs to 16 residues. Germline V gene lookup returns CDR1 MGHRA and CDR2 YSYEKL. The CDR3 protein is CASRITDGGSDTEAFF. CDR3 sequence (DNA): TGCGCCAGCAGAATCACGGATGGGGGGTCGGACACTGAAGCTTTCTTT.

This clonotype was recorded a few times. V gene TRBV6-4 combines with J gene TRBJ2-3; possibly TRBD1 for D (5 bases). The CDR3 totals 15 residues. Germline V CDR1 and CDR2: MRHNA, SNTAGT. V lost 2 bases and J lost 1, with 10 bases in between. CDR3 DNA sequence: TGTGCCAGCAGTGACATTGGCAGGGGCACAGATACGCAGTATTTT. Its translation: CASSDIGRGTDTQYF.

J is TRBJ2-5 and V is TRBV2; 9 positions agree with TRBD1. J was trimmed by 5 bases and V by 6 bases; bases with no gene match: 7. CDR3 length: 14 amino acids. The germline gives CDR1 SNHLY, CDR2 FYNNEI. The DNA of the CDR3 is TGTGCCAGCAGAGAGGACAGGGGCGGCGAGACCCAGTACTTC. Amino acid sequence: CASREDRGGETQYF.

The chain uses TRBV5-4 and TRBJ2-7; TRBD2 aligns across 8 bases. CDR1 SGHNT and CDR2 YYREEE come from the germline V gene (reference sequence). V was clipped by 0 bases and J by 4 bases; unmatched bases: 6. The CDR3 extends over 15 amino acids. This CDR3 is CASSLGGAGAYEQYF. The DNA of the CDR3 is TGTGCCAGCAGCTTGGGAGGAGCGGGAGCTTACGAGCAGTACTTC.

The chain joins TRBV11-2 to TRBJ1-1; D is possibly TRBD1 (6 bases). V was pared by 5 bases and J by 4 bases, with 20 bases between. Looked up from germline, CDR1 is SGHAT and CDR2 is FQNNGV. This CDR3 has 16 amino acids. CDR3 in DNA: TGTGCCAGCAGCCACCGGGACATCGCGTTACCCACTGAAGCTTTCTTT. It codes for CASSHRDIALPTEAFF.

V and J are TRBV20-1 and TRBJ1-1, with TRBD1 matching 8 bases. CDR3 length: 15 residues. J gave up 2 bases and V 3 bases, and 8 bases lay outside the gene matches. The germline gives CDR1 DFQATT, CDR2 SNEGSKA (reference sequence). CDR3 sequence: CSASGQGVGNTEAFF. The DNA for the CDR3 is TGCAGTGCTAGTGGACAGGGTGTGGGTAACACTGAAGCTTTCTTT.

The chain joins TRBV4-2 to TRBJ1-1, with D possibly being TRBD1 (5 bases). The germline V gene encodes CDR1 LGHNA and CDR2 YNFKEQ. V was trimmed by 4 bases and J by 6 bases, leaving 24 bases between them. CDR3 length: 17 residues. CDR3 residues: CASSRTSAGPLTAEAFF. The CDR3 DNA reads TGTGCCAGCAGCCGAACCTCGGCAGGGCCCCTTACCGCTGAAGCTTTCTTT.

CDR3 in amino acids: CSSPGPGDGYTF. The CDR3 region has the DNA TGCAGCTCGCCGGGGCCGGGGGATGGCTACACCTTC. The chain couples TRBV29-1 to TRBJ1-2, with D possibly matching TRBD1 (5 bases). Trimming left V 8 bases short and J 6 bases short, with 16 bases between. Germline loops: CDR1 SQVTM, CDR2 ANQGSEA. The CDR3 runs to 12 residues. Full variable domain (outside the CDR3, taken from reference TRBV29-1 and TRBJ1-2): SAVISQKPSRDICQRGTSLTIQCQVDSQVTMMFWYRQQPGQSLTLIATANQGSEATYESGFVIDKFPISRPNLTFSTLTVSNMSPEDSSIYLCSSPGPGDGYTFGSGTRLTVV.

This chain joins TRBV6-1 and TRBJ2-7; a weak D match, TRBD2 (5 bases). The length of the CDR3 is 15 residues. Germline lookup yields CDR1 MNHNS and CDR2 SASEGT. Deletions cut 0 bases from V and 7 bases from J, with 16 bases between. The CDR3 reads CASSEALPGWREQYF. DNA of the CDR3: TGTGCCAGCAGTGAAGCGCTTCCGGGATGGAGGGAGCAGTACTTC.

This clonotype was detected a few times. V gene TRBV12-3 or TRBV12-4 combines with J gene TRBJ2-1, with 8 bases identical to TRBD2. The CDR3 loop spans 14 amino acids. V shed 3 bases, J shed 6 bases, and the junction held 4 bases outside the gene matches. The CDR3 protein is CASSFGGGPNEQFF. The CDR3 bases are TGTGCCAGCAGTTTCGGGGGGGGGCCCAATGAGCAGTTCTTC.

This clonotype has more than one count but fewer than ten. V gene TRBV5-6 combines with J gene TRBJ1-1; TRBD1 agrees at 7 bases. The CDR3 runs to 17 residues. CDR1 and CDR2 from the germline V gene are SGHDT and YYEEEE. V was clipped by 3 bases and J by 0 bases; unmatched bases: 11. Here the CDR3 DNA reads TGTGCCAGCAGCTACCGTCCCGGGACAGTTATGAACACTGAAGCTTTCTTT. Translation: CASSYRPGTVMNTEAFF.

This clonotype was seen a handful of times. V gene TRBV27 combines with J gene TRBJ2-5; 7 bases are shared with TRBD1. J gave up 2 bases and V 9 bases, and 3 bases lay outside the gene matches. Germline values: CDR1 MNHEY, CDR2 SMNVEV (reference sequence). The CDR3 has 12 residues. The CDR3 nucleotides are TGTGCCAGGGGACAGACTCAAGAGACCCAGTACTTC. This translates into CARGQTQETQYF.

CDR3 nucleotides: TGTGCCAGCAGTGAAACCGGGACCTATAGCAATCAGCCCCAGCATTTT. Translated: CASSETGTYSNQPQHF. This chain joins TRBV6-1 and TRBJ1-5; a weak D match, TRBD1 (5 bases). The CDR3 covers 16 residues. Germline assignment: CDR1 MNHNS and CDR2 SASEGT. Deletions cut 2 bases from V and 0 bases from J, with 11 bases between.

V usage is TRBV9 and J usage is TRBJ2-7, with D possibly called TRBD1 or TRBD2 (6 bases each). Trimming removed 5 bases from V and 0 bases from J, with 15 bases in between. The germline gives CDR1 SGDLS, CDR2 YYNGEE. This CDR3 has 15 amino acids. CDR3 nucleotide sequence: TGTGCCAGCAGTCCAGTCGGGGGCACCTCCTACGAGCAGTACTTC. Its protein product is CASSPVGGTSYEQYF.